These 11 T cell receptor beta chains originate from one sample sequenced in a study of T cell changes during pregnancy in multiple sclerosis (dated by TCRdb to the late 2010s). To prepare the library, the immunoSEQ multiplex PCR assay was applied. As stored in TCRdb, this immuneACCESS dataset retains in-frame rearrangements with V and J assigned. A fraction of the clones does not appear; measured against another copy, unresolved V genes explain less than half of the discrepancy, and the remainder lacks a known reason. The sample table records about 36,000 clones; roughly 91% of these occur just once. The top ten hold 0.45% to 0.5% of the sample. The sample was CD4+ T cells from peripheral blood mononuclear cells, taken in the second trimester of pregnancy. These receptors were taken from a female donor in good health, enrolled as a control in a pregnancy study.

This CDR3 is CASSEIRDRANYF. CDR3 in DNA: TGTGCCAGCAGTGAGATCCGGGACAGGGCGAACTATTTT. This chain connects TRBV6-1 to TRBJ2-3; 9 nucleotides agree with TRBD1. CDR1 is MNHNS, CDR2 SASEGT, per germline. This CDR3 is built from 13 residues. The V gene end was trimmed by 3 bases and the J gene end by 15 bases; junction bases not matched to a gene: 10.

V and J are TRBV5-1 and TRBJ2-1; TRBD1 aligns across 7 bases. CDR1 SGHRS and CDR2 YFSETQ come from the germline V gene. This CDR3 is built from 16 residues. The V segment lost 0 bases and the J segment 1 base; nucleotides outside the gene matches: 4. The CDR3 sequence is CASSLAPQGSYNEQFF. The CDR3 nucleotides read TGCGCCAGCAGCTTGGCCCCACAGGGGTCCTACAATGAGCAGTTCTTC. The full variable domain, in which reference TRBV5-1 and TRBJ2-1 provide the parts outside the CDR3, is KAGVTQTPRYLIKTRGQQVTLSCSPISGHRSVSWYQQTPGQGLQFLFEYFSETQRNKGNFPGRFSGRQFSNSRSEMNVSTLELGDSALYLCASSLAPQGSYNEQFFGPGTRLTVL.

The chain links TRBV5-1 to TRBJ2-3; D not certain. V shed 5 bases and J shed 2 bases, with 9 bases lying between them. The CDR3 extends over 13 amino acids. Germline CDR1 SGHRS, CDR2 YFSETQ. CDR3 nucleotide sequence: TGCGCCAGCAGGAGCGCCTTCACAGATACGCAGTATTTT. This sequence encodes CASRSAFTDTQYF.

This clone has just one count. The chain combines TRBV6-6 with TRBJ2-1, with D tentatively TRBD1 (5 bases). Germline V gene lookup returns CDR1 MNHNY and CDR2 SVGAGI (reference sequence). V was trimmed by 8 bases and J by 2 bases, leaving 13 bases between them. This CDR3 has 14 amino acids. Here the CDR3 DNA reads TGTGCCAGCGTCCGAAGGGGCCCCTACAATGAGCAGTTCTTC. Its translation: CASVRRGPYNEQFF.

The chain uses TRBV28 and TRBJ2-5; the D gene is possibly TRBD1 (5 bases). Trimming cost V 4 bases and J 4 bases, with 16 bases left between them. The CDR3 consists of 15 residues. CDR1 and CDR2 from the germline V gene are MDHEN and SYDVKM. CDR3 sequence reads: CASSSPSRQGETQYF. DNA for the CDR3: TGTGCCAGCAGTTCCCCGTCCCGGCAGGGAGAGACCCAGTACTTC.

With regard to this clone: Germline and junction disagree at one end, which may indicate a read error. The rearrangement joins TRBV5-1 to TRBJ1-2; D is undetermined. CDR1 is SGHRS and CDR2 is YFSETQ in the germline V gene. This CDR3 has 14 amino acids. CDR3 bases: TGCGCCAGCAGCTTGGGACCGGAAGGGAGCTTCGAGCGCTTC. It yields the protein CASSLGPEGSFERF.

DNA of the CDR3: TGTGCCAGCAGCCTAGGGCTAGCGGGGGCCCTAAGGGATGAGCAGTTCTTC. Protein sequence: CASSLGLAGALRDEQFF. This rearrangement joins TRBV9 to TRBJ2-1; 10 bases align to TRBD2. CDR3 length equals 17 residues. Looked up from germline, CDR1 is SGDLS and CDR2 is YYNGEE. V shed 4 bases and J 8 bases; nucleotides not matched to a gene: 15.

The CDR3 DNA is TGTGCCAGCAGCCTACTGGCGGGAGGGCCCCGGGAGACCCAGTACTTC. Protein sequence: CASSLLAGGPRETQYF. J is TRBJ2-5 and V is TRBV14; 9 nucleotides agree with TRBD2. Germline-derived CDR1 and CDR2 are SGHDN and FVKESK. Trimming took 4 bases from V and 5 from J; bases not matched to a gene: 11. The CDR3 spans 16 residues.

The V gene is TRBV9, the J gene TRBJ2-4, with D possibly TRBD2 on 5 matching bases. The length of the CDR3 is 13 residues. The germline V gene has CDR1 SGDLS and CDR2 YYNGEE. The V end lost 0 bases, the J end lost 6 bases, and 7 bases lay between the germline ends. The CDR3 reads CASSVDEGNIQYF. The DNA for the CDR3 is TGTGCCAGCAGCGTAGACGAGGGAAACATTCAGTACTTC.

The chain couples TRBV10-3 to TRBJ2-5; tentatively, D is TRBD1 (7 bases). Germline V gene data show CDR1 as ENHRY and CDR2 as SYGVKD. The CDR3 runs 21 residues. The V end lost 3 bases, the J end lost 2 bases, and 31 bases lay between the germline ends. In DNA, the CDR3 is TGTGCCATCAGTGAAGGGACAGTTTTGGGGGAGGCGTCCCATAAACAAGAGACCCAGTACTTC. Protein product: CAISEGTVLGEASHKQETQYF.

This sequence joins TRBV5-1 and TRBJ1-3; no clear D. Germline lookup yields CDR1 SGHRS and CDR2 YFSETQ. The CDR3 has 14 amino acids. The V gene lost 0 bases and the J gene lost 4 bases, with 8 bases spanning the gap. CDR3 bases: TGCGCCAGCAGCTTGGGCGGGTACGGAAACACCATATATTTT. This codes for CASSLGGYGNTIYF.